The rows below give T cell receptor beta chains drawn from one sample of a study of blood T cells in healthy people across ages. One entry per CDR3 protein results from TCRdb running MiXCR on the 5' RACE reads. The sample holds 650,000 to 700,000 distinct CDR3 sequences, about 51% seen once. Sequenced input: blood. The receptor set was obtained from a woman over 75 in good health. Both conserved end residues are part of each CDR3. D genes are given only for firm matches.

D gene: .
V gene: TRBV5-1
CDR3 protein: CASSLIGKLFF

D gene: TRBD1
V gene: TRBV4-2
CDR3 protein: CASSSSGRGLAHYNSPLHF

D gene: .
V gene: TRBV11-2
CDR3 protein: CASSYNGDENSYEQYF

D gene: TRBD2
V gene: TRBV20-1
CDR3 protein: CSARSGNQETQYF

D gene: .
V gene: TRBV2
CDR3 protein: CASRGDSLNSPLHF

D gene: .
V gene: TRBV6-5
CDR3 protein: CASSYSSYEKLFF

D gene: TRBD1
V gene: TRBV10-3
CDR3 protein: CAIGGQVNEKLFF

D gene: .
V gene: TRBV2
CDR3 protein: CASSGTGKYEQYF

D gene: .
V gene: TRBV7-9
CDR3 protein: CASSWLINEQFF

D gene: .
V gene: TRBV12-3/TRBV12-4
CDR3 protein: CASSYFGGTVNIQYF

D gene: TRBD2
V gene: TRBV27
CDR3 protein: CASSTSRTSPPPGELFF

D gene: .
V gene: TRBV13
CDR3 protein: CASSHGTLDNSPLHF

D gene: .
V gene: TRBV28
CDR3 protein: CASSWTASTDTQYF

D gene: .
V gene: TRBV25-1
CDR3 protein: CASSVRGHATGELFF

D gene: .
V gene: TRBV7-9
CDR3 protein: CASSPIREQYF

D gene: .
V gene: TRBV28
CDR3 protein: CASSGVFGEYGYTF

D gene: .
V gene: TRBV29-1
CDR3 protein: CSVGRSGSTDTQYF

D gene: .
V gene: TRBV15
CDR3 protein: CATSLKAYSGANVLTF

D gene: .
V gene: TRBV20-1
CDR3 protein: CSARSRRGDTQYF

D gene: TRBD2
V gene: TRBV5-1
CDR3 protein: CASSFLAGNYNEQYF

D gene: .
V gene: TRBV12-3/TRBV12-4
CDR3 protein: CASSRHNLGGTTETQYF

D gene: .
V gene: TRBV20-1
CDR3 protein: CSESGSTDTQYF

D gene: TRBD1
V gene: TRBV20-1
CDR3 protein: CSANRTGAFSYEQYF

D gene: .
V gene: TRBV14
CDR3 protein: CASSPWGQSEAFF

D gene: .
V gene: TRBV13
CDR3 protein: CASSRGVDGYTF

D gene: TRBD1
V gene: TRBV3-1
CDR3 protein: CASSPWTGLEDGYTF

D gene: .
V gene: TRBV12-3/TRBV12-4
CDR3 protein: CASRLSLRPTNGYTF

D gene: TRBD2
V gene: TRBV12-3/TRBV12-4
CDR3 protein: CASSSQAGGAYEQYF

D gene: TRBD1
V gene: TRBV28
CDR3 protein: CASNAPTGGDQPQHF

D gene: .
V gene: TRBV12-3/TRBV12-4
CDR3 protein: CASSWGRNQRDQPQHF

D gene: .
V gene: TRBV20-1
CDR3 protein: CSARWYAGPTNTGELFF

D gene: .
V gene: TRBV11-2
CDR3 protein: CASSLGQPLLGQFF

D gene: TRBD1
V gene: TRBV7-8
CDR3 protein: CASTSGTGGRETQYF

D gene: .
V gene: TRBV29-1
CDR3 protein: CSVAGPNTEAFF

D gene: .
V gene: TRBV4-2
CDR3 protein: CASSPKGQSGVRGEEKLFF

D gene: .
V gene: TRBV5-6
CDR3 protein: CASSSYRFGGNIQYF

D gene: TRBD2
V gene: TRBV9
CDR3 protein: CASSVLGGIYNEQYF

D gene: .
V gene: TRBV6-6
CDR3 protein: CASSYDGVSVEQFF

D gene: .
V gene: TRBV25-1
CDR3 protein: CASSVWGQNEQYF

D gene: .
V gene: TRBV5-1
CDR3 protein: CASSLTSSYNSPLHF

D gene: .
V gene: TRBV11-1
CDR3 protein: CASSLKRSGQPYNEQYF

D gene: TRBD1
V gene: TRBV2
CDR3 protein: CASRGTGRTDTQYF

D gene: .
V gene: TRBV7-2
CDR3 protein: CASSFNRVWTEAFF

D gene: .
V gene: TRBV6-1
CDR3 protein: CASSEVQGYPGNTIYF

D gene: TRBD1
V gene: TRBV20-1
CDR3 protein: CSASGQGKRSPNTEAFF

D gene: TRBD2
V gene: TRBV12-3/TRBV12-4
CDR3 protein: CASSLRGGNADTQYF

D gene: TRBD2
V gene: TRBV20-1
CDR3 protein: CSARGQLAGVYNEQFF